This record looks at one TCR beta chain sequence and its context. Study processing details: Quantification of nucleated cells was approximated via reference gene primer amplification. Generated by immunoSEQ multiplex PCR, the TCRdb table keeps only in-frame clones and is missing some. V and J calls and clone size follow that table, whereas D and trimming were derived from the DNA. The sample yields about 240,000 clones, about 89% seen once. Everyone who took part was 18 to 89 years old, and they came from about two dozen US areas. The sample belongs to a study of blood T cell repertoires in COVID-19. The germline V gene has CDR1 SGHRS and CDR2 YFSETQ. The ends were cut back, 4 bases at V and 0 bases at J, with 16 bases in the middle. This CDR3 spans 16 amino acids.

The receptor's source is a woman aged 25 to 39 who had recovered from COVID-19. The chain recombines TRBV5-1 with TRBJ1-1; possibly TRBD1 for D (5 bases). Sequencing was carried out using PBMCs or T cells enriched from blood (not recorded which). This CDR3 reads CASSGRTGRMNTEAFF. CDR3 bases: TGCGCCAGCAGCGGCCGTACAGGACGTATGAACACTGAAGCTTTCTTT.